This TCR beta chain was captured in a study of blood T cell repertoires in COVID-19. This clone showed up just once. Some clones are missing from TCRdb's copy, which holds only in-frame ones; the method was immunoSEQ multiplex PCR. The sample contains fewer than 250,000 clones, around 82% of which appear only once. Per the germline V gene, CDR1 is SGHTA and CDR2 is FQGTGA. The CDR3 spans 14 residues. Trimming cost V 5 bases and J 5 bases; bases outside gene matches: 6. The chain joins TRBV7-3 to TRBJ2-5, with TRBD2 matching 9 bases. The source is a woman aged 45 to 65 who had been exposed to COVID-19. Sequencing was carried out using PBMCs or T cells enriched from blood (not recorded which). CDR3 in amino acids: CASSLRGGLETQYF. As DNA, the CDR3 is TGTGCCAGCAGCCTGCGGGGGGGCCTGGAGACCCAGTACTTC.